A single sample is the source of the 17 T cell receptor beta chains below, sequenced in a study of blood T cell repertoires in COVID-19. Method: immunoSEQ multiplex PCR; TCRdb's copy keeps in-frame clones and lacks some. The table lists around 250,000 clones, 86% of them singletons. Sequencing was carried out using peripheral blood. These receptors came from a woman aged 55-69 years who had recovered from COVID-19.

The chain carries TRBV9 and TRBJ2-3, with D possibly TRBD2 on 5 matching bases. V lost 0 bases, J lost 6 bases, and 8 bases lay in between. The CDR3 loop spans 13 amino acids. Per germline, CDR1 SGDLS and CDR2 YYNGEE. DNA for the CDR3: TGTGCCAGCAGCGTAGATGAGGGTGATACGCAGTATTTT. This codes for CASSVDEGDTQYF.

V and J are TRBV5-4 and TRBJ2-1; 15 nucleotides match TRBD2. The V gene's germline CDR1 is SGHNT and CDR2 YYREEE (reference sequence). This CDR3 has 17 amino acids. With 0 bases clipped from V and 8 bases from J, the junction kept 6 bases outside the gene matches. In nucleotides, the CDR3 is TGTGCCAGCAGCTTGGAAGGACTAGCGGGGGGGCTCCATGAGCAGTTCTTC. Protein sequence: CASSLEGLAGGLHEQFF.

This clone was counted once. V gene TRBV5-8 combines with J gene TRBJ2-6; a possible D gene is TRBD1 (6 bases). Trimming removed 1 base at V and 2 bases at J, with 10 bases between. CDR1 and CDR2 from the germline V gene are SGHTS and YDEGEE. This CDR3 is 16 amino acids long. The CDR3 loop is CASSLTGSPGANVLTF. DNA for the CDR3: TGTGCCAGCAGCTTGACAGGGAGCCCTGGGGCCAACGTCCTGACTTTC.

J is TRBJ2-1 and V is TRBV7-8, with D possibly being TRBD2 (5 bases). This CDR3 is built from 15 residues. Trimming left V 4 bases short and J 10 bases short, with 20 bases between. Germline V gives CDR1 SGHVS, CDR2 FQNEAQ. CDR3 sequence (DNA): TGTGCCAGCAGCTCAGAGAGGTCCAGCGCGGGCGAGCAGTTCTTC. Amino acids: CASSSERSSAGEQFF.

The chain employs TRBV7-2 and TRBJ2-3; the D gene is possibly TRBD2 (6 bases). The CDR3 sequence is 15 residues long. V lost 1 base to trimming and J lost 0 bases, with 8 bases between them. CDR1 is SGHTA, CDR2 FQGNSA, per germline. CDR3 sequence reads: CASSLGRGSTDTQYF. In nucleotides, the CDR3 is TGTGCCAGCAGCTTAGGGCGGGGTAGCACAGATACGCAGTATTTT. Looking up the rest from reference TRBV7-2 and TRBJ2-3 gives the full variable domain: GAGVSQSPSNKVTEKGKDVELRCDPISGHTALYWYRQSLGQGLEFLIYFQGNSAPDKSGLPSDRFSAERTGGSVSTLTIQRTQQEDSAVYLCASSLGRGSTDTQYFGPGTRLTVL.

The chain employs TRBV9 and TRBJ1-6; 8 bases fit TRBD1. After removal of 4 bases from V and 9 bases from J, the junction contained 9 bases not matched to a gene. This CDR3 region has 15 residues. Germline V lookup: CDR1 SGDLS, CDR2 YYNGEE. In nucleotides, the CDR3 is TGTGCCAGCAGCCCCCGGACAGGGCAGACTTCACCCCTCCACTTT. This gives the protein CASSPRTGQTSPLHF.

This chain uses TRBV15 with TRBJ1-5, with D uncertain. CDR1 is LNHNV and CDR2 is YYDKDF in the germline V gene (reference sequence). V was trimmed by 2 bases and J by 7 bases, leaving 9 bases between them. The CDR3 consists of 13 residues. The CDR3 coding sequence is TGTGCCACCAGCAGACAGTCTCCCCAGCCCCAGCATTTT. As protein: CATSRQSPQPQHF.

The chain carries TRBV5-6 and TRBJ2-7; 9 bases match TRBD1. Germline V gives CDR1 SGHDT, CDR2 YYEEEE. The CDR3 has 16 residues. The trim removed 3 bases at V and 3 bases at J, leaving 10 bases unmatched. CDR3 in amino acids: CASSSGAGTGHYEQYF. The CDR3 DNA reads as TGTGCCAGCAGCTCCGGAGCCGGGACAGGGCACTACGAGCAGTACTTC.

The chain recombines TRBV19 with TRBJ1-4, with 7 bases identical to TRBD1. Germline CDR1 is LNHDA and CDR2 is SQIVND (reference sequence). The ends lost 5 bases at V and 1 base at J; junction bases unmatched: 4. CDR3 length: 15 residues. CDR3 residues: CASSGRQGTNEKLFF. The CDR3 region has the DNA TGTGCCAGTAGTGGGCGACAGGGAACTAATGAAAAACTGTTTTTT.

The chain carries TRBV19 and TRBJ1-2; D gene uncertain. CDR3 size: 14 residues. Germline CDR1 reads LNHDA; CDR2 reads SQIVND (reference sequence). Trimming took off 3 bases at V and 4 bases at J, with 12 bases between the two ends. DNA for the CDR3: TGTGCCAGTAGTATGATGTCAGAATTCTATGGCTACACCTTC. Residues: CASSMMSEFYGYTF.

This clone occurred a few times. The chain joins TRBV10-3 to TRBJ2-5, with TRBD1 matching 8 bases. The V segment lost 5 bases and the J segment 5 bases; nucleotides outside the gene matches: 10. The germline V gene encodes CDR1 ENHRY and CDR2 SYGVKD. The CDR3 is made up of 15 amino acids. Written as DNA, the CDR3 is TGTGCCATCAGTCCAACGGACAGGGAAGGGGAGACCCAGTACTTC. Translating it yields CAISPTDREGETQYF.

This chain joins TRBV2 and TRBJ2-3; TRBD2 matches 13 bases. The CDR3 is 17 residues long. V lost 6 bases to trimming and J lost 3 bases; unmatched junction nucleotides: 9. CDR1 is SNHLY and CDR2 is FYNNEI in the germline V gene. CDR3 region: CASRPGLAGWETDTQYF. The DNA for the CDR3 is TGTGCCAGCAGGCCGGGACTAGCGGGGTGGGAGACAGATACGCAGTATTTT.

V gene TRBV2 combines with J gene TRBJ2-1; D ambiguous. V was cut by 8 bases and J by 7 bases, with 27 bases left in between. The germline gives CDR1 SNHLY, CDR2 FYNNEI. This CDR3 has 17 amino acids. Here the CDR3 DNA reads TGTGCCAGCGGGCAGATTGTTTCAGGCCTGAAAAAGAATGAGCAGTTCTTC. This gives the protein CASGQIVSGLKKNEQFF.

This clone has only a few counts. The genes are TRBV11-1 and TRBJ2-7, with D maybe TRBD2 (5 bases). Per germline, CDR1 SGHAT and CDR2 FQDESV (reference sequence). CDR3 size: 13 residues. Trimming pared 5 bases from V and 6 bases from J, leaving 14 bases between. CDR3 DNA: TGTGCCAGCAGCCGGAGTCGGGGTCGCGAGCAGTACTTC. It encodes CASSRSRGREQYF.

This chain connects TRBV5-1 to TRBJ2-1; 8 nucleotides agree with TRBD2. CDR1 SGHRS and CDR2 YFSETQ come from the germline V gene. V was pared by 4 bases and J by 6 bases, with 18 bases of the junction left unmatched. This CDR3 comprises 18 residues. The CDR3 spells CASSHARGGGGRGNEQFF. The CDR3 nucleotides are TGCGCCAGCAGCCACGCCAGGGGAGGCGGGGGGCGGGGCAATGAGCAGTTCTTC.

This chain links TRBV7-2 with TRBJ1-1; D call uncertain. V lost 4 bases, J lost 2 bases, and 8 bases lay in between. The CDR3 extends over 13 amino acids. In germline, CDR1 is SGHTA, CDR2 FQGNSA. The CDR3 loop reads CASSSRVNTEAFF. DNA of the CDR3: TGTGCCAGCAGCTCCCGGGTCAACACTGAAGCTTTCTTT.

This sequence joins TRBV6-5 and TRBJ1-2; D call uncertain. Germline V lookup: CDR1 MNHEY, CDR2 SVGAGI. The CDR3 runs to 12 residues. Trimming cost V 2 bases and J 5 bases, with 6 bases left between them. This CDR3 reads CASSYTGYGYTF. CDR3 coding DNA: TGTGCCAGCAGTTACACTGGTTATGGCTACACCTTC.